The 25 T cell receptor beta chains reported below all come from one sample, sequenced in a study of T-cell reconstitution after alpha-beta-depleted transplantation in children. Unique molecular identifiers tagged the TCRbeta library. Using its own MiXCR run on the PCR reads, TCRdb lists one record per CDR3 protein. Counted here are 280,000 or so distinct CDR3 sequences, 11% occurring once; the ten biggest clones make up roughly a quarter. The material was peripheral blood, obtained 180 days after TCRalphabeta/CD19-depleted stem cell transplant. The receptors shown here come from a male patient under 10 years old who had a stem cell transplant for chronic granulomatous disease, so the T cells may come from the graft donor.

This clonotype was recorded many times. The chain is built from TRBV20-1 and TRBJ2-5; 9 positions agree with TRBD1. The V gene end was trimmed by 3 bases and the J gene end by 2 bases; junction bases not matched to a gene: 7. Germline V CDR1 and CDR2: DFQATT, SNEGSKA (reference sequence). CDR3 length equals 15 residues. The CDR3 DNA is TGCAGTGCTAGTGGACAGGGGTCGATACAAGAGACCCAGTACTTC. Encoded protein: CSASGQGSIQETQYF.

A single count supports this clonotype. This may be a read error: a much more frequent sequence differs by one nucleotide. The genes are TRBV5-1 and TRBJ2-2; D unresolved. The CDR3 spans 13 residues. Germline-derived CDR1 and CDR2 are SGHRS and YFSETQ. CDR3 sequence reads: CANSYEWAGELFF. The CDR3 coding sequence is TGCGCCAACAGCTATGAATGGGCCGGGGAGCTGTTTTTT.

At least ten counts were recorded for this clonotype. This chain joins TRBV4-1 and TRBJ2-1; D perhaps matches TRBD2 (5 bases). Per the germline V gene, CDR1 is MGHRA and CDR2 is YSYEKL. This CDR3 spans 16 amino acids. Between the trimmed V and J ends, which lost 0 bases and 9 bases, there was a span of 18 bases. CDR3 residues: CASSQDRQIPGSEQFF. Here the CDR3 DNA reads TGCGCCAGCAGCCAAGATCGTCAGATTCCGGGGAGTGAGCAGTTCTTC.

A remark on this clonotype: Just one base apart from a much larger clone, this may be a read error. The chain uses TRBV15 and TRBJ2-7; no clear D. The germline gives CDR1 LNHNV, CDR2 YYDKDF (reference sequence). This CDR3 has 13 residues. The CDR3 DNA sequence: TGTGCCACCAGCAGAGATCCTGGGAACGAGCAGTCCTTC. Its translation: CATSRDPGNEQSF. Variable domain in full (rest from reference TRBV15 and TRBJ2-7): DAMVIQNPRYQVTQFGKPVTLSCSQTLNHNVMYWYQQKSSQAPKLLFHYYDKDFNNEADTPDNFQSRRPNTSFCFLDIRSPGLGDTAMYLCATSRDPGNEQSFGPGTRLTVT.

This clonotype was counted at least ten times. The CDR3 DNA reads as TGTGCCAGCAGCTCCCTCCTAACAAACCGGGGGGGAGGCGGGGAGCTGTTTTTT. This translates into CASSSLLTNRGGGGELFF. This rearrangement joins TRBV11-2 to TRBJ2-2, with 8 positions matching TRBD2. Germline V gene data show CDR1 as SGHAT and CDR2 as FQNNGV. The CDR3 spans 18 residues. The ends lost 4 bases at V and 7 bases at J; junction bases unmatched: 17.

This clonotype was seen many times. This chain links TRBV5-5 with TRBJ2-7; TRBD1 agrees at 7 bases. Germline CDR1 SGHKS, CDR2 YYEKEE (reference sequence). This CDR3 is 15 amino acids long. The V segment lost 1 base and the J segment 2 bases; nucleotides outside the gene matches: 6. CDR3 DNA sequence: TGTGCCAGCAGCTTGCGGCGGACAGGCGCCTACGAGCAGTACTTC. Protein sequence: CASSLRRTGAYEQYF.

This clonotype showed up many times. The CDR3 loop is CSVGASWSYNEQFF. As DNA, the CDR3 is TGCAGCGTTGGAGCTAGCTGGTCCTACAATGAGCAGTTCTTC. This chain links TRBV29-1 with TRBJ2-1; D possibly corresponds to TRBD2 (5 bases). The CDR3 is made up of 14 amino acids. Deletions cut 4 bases from V and 1 base from J, with 11 bases between. CDR1 and CDR2 (germline): SQVTM, ANQGSEA.

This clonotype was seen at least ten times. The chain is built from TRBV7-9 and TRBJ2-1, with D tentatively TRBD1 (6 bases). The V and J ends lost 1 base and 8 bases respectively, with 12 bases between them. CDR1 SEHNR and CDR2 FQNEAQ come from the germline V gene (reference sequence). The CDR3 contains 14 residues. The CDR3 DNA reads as TGTGCCAGCAGCTTAGATTCGGGACAACATGAGCAGTTCTTC. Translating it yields CASSLDSGQHEQFF.

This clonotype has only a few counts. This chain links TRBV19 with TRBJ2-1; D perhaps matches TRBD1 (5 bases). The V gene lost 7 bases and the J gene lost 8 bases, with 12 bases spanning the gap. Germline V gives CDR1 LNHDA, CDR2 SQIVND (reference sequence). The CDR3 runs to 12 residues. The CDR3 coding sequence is TGTGCCAGTACCTCCAGGGCCGATGAGCAGTTCTTC. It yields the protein CASTSRADEQFF.

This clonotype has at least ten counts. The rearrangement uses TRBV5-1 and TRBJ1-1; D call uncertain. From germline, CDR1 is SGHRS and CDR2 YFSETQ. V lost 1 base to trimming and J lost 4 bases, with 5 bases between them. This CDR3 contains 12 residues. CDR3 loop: CASSLPGTEAFF. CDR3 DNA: TGCGCCAGCAGCTTGCCAGGCACTGAAGCTTTCTTT. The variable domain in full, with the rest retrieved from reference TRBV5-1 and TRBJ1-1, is KAGVTQTPRYLIKTRGQQVTLSCSPISGHRSVSWYQQTPGQGLQFLFEYFSETQRNKGNFPGRFSGRQFSNSRSEMNVSTLELGDSALYLCASSLPGTEAFFGQGTRLTVV.

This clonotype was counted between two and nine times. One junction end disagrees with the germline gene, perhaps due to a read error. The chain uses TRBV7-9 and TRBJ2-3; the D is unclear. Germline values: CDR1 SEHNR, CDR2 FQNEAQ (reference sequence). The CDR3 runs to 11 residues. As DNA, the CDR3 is TGTGCCAGCAGCCCTGATCCCCCAGGTTTTTTT. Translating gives CASSPDPPGFF.

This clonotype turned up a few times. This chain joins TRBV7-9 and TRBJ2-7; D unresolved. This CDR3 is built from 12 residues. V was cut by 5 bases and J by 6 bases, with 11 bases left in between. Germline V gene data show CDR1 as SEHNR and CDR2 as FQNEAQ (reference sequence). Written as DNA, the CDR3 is TGTGCCAGCAGCCCTGGGCCCCCCGAGCAGTACTTC. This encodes CASSPGPPEQYF.

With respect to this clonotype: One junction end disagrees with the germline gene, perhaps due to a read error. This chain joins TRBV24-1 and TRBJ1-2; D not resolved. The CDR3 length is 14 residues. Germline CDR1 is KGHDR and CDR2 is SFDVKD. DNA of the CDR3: TGTGCCACCAGTGATCAGACGGTATTCGGAGGCTACATCTTC. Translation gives CATSDQTVFGGYIF.

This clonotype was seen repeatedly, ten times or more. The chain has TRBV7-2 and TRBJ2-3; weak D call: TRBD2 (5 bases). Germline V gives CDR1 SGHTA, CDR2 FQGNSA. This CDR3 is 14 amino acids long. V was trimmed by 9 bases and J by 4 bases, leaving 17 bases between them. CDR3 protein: CASSLRARSDTQYF. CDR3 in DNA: TGTGCCAGTTCCCTGAGGGCTCGATCAGATACGCAGTATTTT.

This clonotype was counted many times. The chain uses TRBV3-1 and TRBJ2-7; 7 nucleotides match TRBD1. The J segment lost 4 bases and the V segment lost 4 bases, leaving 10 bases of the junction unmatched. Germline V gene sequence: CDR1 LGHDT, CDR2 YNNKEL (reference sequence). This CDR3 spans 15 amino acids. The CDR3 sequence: CASSLDRRGLYEQYF. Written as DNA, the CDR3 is TGTGCCAGCAGCCTTGATCGCAGGGGGTTGTACGAGCAGTACTTC.

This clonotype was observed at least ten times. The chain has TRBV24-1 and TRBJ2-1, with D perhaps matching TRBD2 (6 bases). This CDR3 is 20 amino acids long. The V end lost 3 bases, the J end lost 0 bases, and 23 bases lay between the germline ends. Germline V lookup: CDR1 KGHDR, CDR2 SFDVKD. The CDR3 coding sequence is TGTGCCACCAGTGATAATAGGGGTAGCGGAGAACTAAGCTCCTACAATGAGCAGTTCTTC. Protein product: CATSDNRGSGELSSYNEQFF.

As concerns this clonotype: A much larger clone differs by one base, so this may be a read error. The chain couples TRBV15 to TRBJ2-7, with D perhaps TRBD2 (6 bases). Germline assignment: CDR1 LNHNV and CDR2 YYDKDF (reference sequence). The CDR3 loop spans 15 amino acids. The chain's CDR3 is CATNREAGPTYEQYF. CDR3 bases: TGTGCCACCAACAGAGAGGCGGGGCCGACCTACGAGCAGTACTTC. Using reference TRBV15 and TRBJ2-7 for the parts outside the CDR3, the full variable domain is DAMVIQNPRYQVTQFGKPVTLSCSQTLNHNVMYWYQQKSSQAPKLLFHYYDKDFNNEADTPDNFQSRRPNTSFCFLDIRSPGLGDTAMYLCATNREAGPTYEQYFGPGTRLTVT.

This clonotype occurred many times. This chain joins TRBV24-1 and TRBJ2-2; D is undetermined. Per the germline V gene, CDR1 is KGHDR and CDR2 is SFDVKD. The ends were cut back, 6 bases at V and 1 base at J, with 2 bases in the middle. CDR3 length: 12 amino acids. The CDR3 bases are TGTGCCACCAGTTGGAACACCGGGGAGCTGTTTTTT. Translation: CATSWNTGELFF.

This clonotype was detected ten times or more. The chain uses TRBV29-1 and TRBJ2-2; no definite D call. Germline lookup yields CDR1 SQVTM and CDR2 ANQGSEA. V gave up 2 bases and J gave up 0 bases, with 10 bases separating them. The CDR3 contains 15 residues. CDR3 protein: CSVESAVTNTGELFF. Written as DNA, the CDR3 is TGCAGCGTTGAATCTGCAGTCACGAACACCGGGGAGCTGTTTTTT.

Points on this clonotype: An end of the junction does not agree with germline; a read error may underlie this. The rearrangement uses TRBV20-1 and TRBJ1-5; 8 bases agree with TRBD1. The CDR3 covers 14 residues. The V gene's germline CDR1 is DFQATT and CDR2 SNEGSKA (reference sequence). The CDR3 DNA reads TGCAGTTCTAGAGAACAGGGGGGAGATCAGCCCCAGCATTTT. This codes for CSSREQGGDQPQHF.

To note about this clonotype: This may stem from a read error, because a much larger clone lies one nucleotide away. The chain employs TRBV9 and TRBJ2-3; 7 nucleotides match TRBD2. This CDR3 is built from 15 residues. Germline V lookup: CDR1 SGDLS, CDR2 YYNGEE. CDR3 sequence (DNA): TGTGCCAGCAGCGTAGCTAGCGGAGTATCAGATACGCAGTGTTTT. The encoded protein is CASSVASGVSDTQCF.

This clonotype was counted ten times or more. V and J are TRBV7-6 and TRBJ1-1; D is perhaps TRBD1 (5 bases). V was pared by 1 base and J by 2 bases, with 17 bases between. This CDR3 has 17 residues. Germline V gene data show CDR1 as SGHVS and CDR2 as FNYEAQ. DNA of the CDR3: TGTGCCAGCAGCTTAGGTCAGGGAATGCTTCTCAACACTGAAGCTTTCTTT. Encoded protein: CASSLGQGMLLNTEAFF.

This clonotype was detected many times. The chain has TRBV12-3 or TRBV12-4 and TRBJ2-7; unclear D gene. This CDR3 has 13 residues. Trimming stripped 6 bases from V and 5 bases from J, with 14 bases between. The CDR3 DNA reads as TGTGCCAGCAGCCCCTCTAATGGGCACGAGCAGTACTTC. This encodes CASSPSNGHEQYF.

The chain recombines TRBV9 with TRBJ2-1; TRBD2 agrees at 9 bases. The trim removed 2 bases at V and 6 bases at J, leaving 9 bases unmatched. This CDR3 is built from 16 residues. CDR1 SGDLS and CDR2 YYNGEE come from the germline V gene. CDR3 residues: CASSVTPGLAINEQFF. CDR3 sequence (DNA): TGTGCCAGCAGCGTGACTCCGGGACTAGCTATCAATGAGCAGTTCTTC.

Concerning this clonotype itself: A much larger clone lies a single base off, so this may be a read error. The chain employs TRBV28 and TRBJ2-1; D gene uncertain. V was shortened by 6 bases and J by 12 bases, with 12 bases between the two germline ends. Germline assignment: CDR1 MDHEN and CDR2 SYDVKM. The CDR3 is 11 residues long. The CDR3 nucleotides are TGTGCCAGCAGCCTCCTTCATGGGCAGTTCTTC. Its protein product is CASSLLHGQFF.